This TCR beta chain was retrieved from a study of neoadjuvant nivolumab and ipilimumab in lung cancer (dated by TCRdb to 2020 to 2021). Turning to the overall study: Intravenous nivolumab was dosed at 3 mg/kg on days 1, 15 and 29, and in the combination arm ipilimumab 1 mg/kg was added on day 1 only. For each study arm, the primary endpoint of the trial was the rate of major pathologic response (MPR) in the intention-to-treat population. The trial treated 40 to 45 patients with operable NSCLC: 23 were randomized to nivolumab monotherapy and 21 to nivolumab plus ipilimumab. The study compared TCR repertoires in pretherapy (baseline) peripheral blood with TCR repertoires in tumors resected at surgery following neoadjuvant immune checkpoint blockade. Matched pretherapy and resected tumor pairs were analyzed for seven patients, of whom four received nivolumab and three received nivolumab plus ipilimumab. The investigation overall reported the following: A small number of samples underwent TCR sequencing. From pretherapy to surgery, tumor T-cell richness and clonality increased in three of three dual-therapy tumors but in only two of four nivolumab-treated tumors. Compared with tumor-adjacent uninvolved lung, resected tumors had greater TCR richness and clonality, and increases showed up in more of the dual-therapy-treated tumors. A positive correlation was observed between pretherapy blood TCR richness and richness in tumors resected after neoadjuvant therapy (Spearman R of about 0.82). No significant correlation was found between TCR clonality and pathologic tumor regression, and only one major-pathologic-response sample was available for the clonality analysis.

Turning to this clone: Its antigen has not been determined. It has no much larger one-base neighbor in the sample; base qualities were not kept.

The CDR3 sequence holds 15 residues, the cysteine and phenylalanine included. Only the CDR3 portion is preserved as DNA: 45 bases, with reading frame beginning at the first base. CDR1 and CDR2 are read off the germline V gene (reference sequence) as SEHNR and FQNEAQ. At the junction V is shortened by 1 base and J by 5 bases, with 15 bases in between. The library came from the immunoSEQ multiplex PCR assay. The paper's data handling went like this. Repertoires were summarized in terms of richness and clonality, and significantly expanded and contracted clones between pre- and post-therapy samples were identified. TCRdb retrieved this table from immuneACCESS and kept in-frame rearrangements only. Not all clones are present; in checked studies, unresolved V genes account for under half, and no reason is known for the remainder. V, J and clone size derive from that table, while D and trimming were established from the DNA sequence. Recorded for this sample are 30,000 or so clones; 83% of them occurred a single time. Approximately 5.1% of the sample belongs to the ten largest clones.

The sample's time point label, in plain terms: at surgical resection after neoadjuvant nivolumab +/- ipilimumab. Samples came from the phase 2 randomized NEOSTAR trial, which tested neoadjuvant nivolumab or nivolumab plus ipilimumab followed by surgery in operable NSCLC. This TCR was sampled from an adult with non-small cell lung cancer. This sample comprised tumor tissue, obtained after neoadjuvant nivolumab, alone or with ipilimumab, at or shortly before surgery. The receptor chain draws on TRBV7-9 and TRBJ2-7; perhaps TRBD2 is the D gene, with 7 bases matching. The base sequence is TGTGCCAGCAGCTTAGGAGGGGGGGCACCCAACGAGCAGTACTTC. Translation gives CASSLGGGAPNEQYF.